The T cell receptor beta chain described here comes from a study of T cell repertoires in cytomegalovirus infection. For the study at large: Selection of CMV epitopes for the study included recently identified HLA-C-restricted and well-studied HLA-B-restricted ones. Indications came from public TCR beta signatures; they pointed to CMV infection and to a matching HLA type. Study-wide results and limits: Individuals carrying CMV plus the relevant HLA were identified by cumulative frequency of public TCR beta families. Within the response measured ex vivo, HLA-C-restricted CMV-specific TCR beta clonotypes were dominant.

Germline-derived CDR1 and CDR2 are MRHNA and SNTAGT. This CDR3 contains 11 residues. TCRdb fed the reads into MiXCR, producing one record per CDR3 protein. The sample gives about 770,000 distinct CDR3 sequences, about 29% of which show up once; under 15% is in the top ten. A remark on this clonotype: Its antigen remains unknown. The junction departs from germline at one end; a sequencing error may be responsible.

This TCR derives from a human donor in good health (CMV status not recorded). Some clones in this sample may be carry-over from other donors' samples. Source: cultured CD8+ T cells from PBMCs, taken from culture after CMV antigen stimulation. The J gene is TRBJ1-2, the V gene TRBV6-4; D uncertain. CDR3 region: CASSDSMWLFF. The CDR3 region has the DNA TGTGCCAGCAGTGACTCGATGTGGCTCTTCTTC.